This T cell receptor beta chain was recovered during a study of response to subunit inactivated influenza vaccine. One entry per CDR3 protein, called by TCRdb with MiXCR from the RT-PCR reads. Of around 490,000 distinct CDR3 sequences detected, roughly 8.2% appear once; the ten largest clones hold 10% to 15%. Trimming at V came to 2 bases and at J to 0 bases, leaving 11 bases not matched to a gene. This CDR3 region has 18 residues. Germline CDR1 reads MNHEY; CDR2 reads SVGAGI. This clonotype was seen repeatedly, ten times or more. The chain has TRBV6-5 and TRBJ2-3; TRBD1 aligns across 7 bases. This receptor was identified in a man aged 50-75 years who received an inactivated influenza vaccine. Sequenced here: PBMCs from blood, sampled less than 30 months after vaccination. CDR3: CASSYAWDSRASTDTQYF. CDR3 sequence (DNA): TGTGCCAGCAGTTACGCCTGGGACAGTCGCGCTAGCACAGATACGCAGTATTTT.